Shown below are 25 T cell receptor beta chains from a single sample sequenced in a study of shared clonotypes between healthy human individuals. Produced via immunoSEQ multiplex PCR; TCRdb's table is partial and in-frame only. The table shows approximately 1,500,000 clones, with over 95% occurring only once. The sample was naive CD4+ T cells sorted from blood. Subset meaning: CD45RA+ positively selected. These TCRs come from a man aged 30-40 years in good health.

This clone has only one observation. This chain connects TRBV5-4 to TRBJ2-5, with TRBD2 identical over 13 bases. V was clipped by 3 bases and J by 5 bases; unmatched bases: 7. The CDR3 runs 16 residues. CDR1 is SGHNT, CDR2 YYREEE, per germline (reference sequence). DNA of the CDR3: TGTGCCAGCAGCTCAGGGGGACTAGCGGGAAGGGAGACCCAGTACTTC. It specifies CASSSGGLAGRETQYF. Full variable domain (outside the CDR3, taken from reference TRBV5-4 and TRBJ2-5): ETGVTQSPTHLIKTRGQQVTLRCSSQSGHNTVSWYQQALGQGPQFIFQYYREEENGRGNFPPRFSGLQFPNYSSELNVNALELDDSALYLCASSSGGLAGRETQYFGPGTRLLVL.

Note on this clone: Other DNA sequences from this sample encode an identical CDR3 as well. The genes are TRBV18 and TRBJ2-3; D uncertain. Germline values: CDR1 KGHSH, CDR2 LQKENI. With 3 bases removed from V and 0 bases from J, the gap between germline ends came to 7 bases. The CDR3 has 14 residues. The CDR3 loop is CASSPLTSTDTQYF. The DNA for the CDR3 is TGTGCCAGCTCACCCCTAACTAGCACAGATACGCAGTATTTT.

This rearrangement joins TRBV5-1 to TRBJ1-1; TRBD1 aligns across 7 bases. J was trimmed by 0 bases and V by 1 base; bases with no gene match: 6. Per germline, CDR1 SGHRS and CDR2 YFSETQ. The CDR3 totals 16 residues. As DNA, the CDR3 is TGCGCCAGCAGCTTGCGGCAGGGGGAAATGAACACTGAAGCTTTCTTT. Translation gives CASSLRQGEMNTEAFF.

The chain uses TRBV5-1 and TRBJ2-7, with 9 bases fitting TRBD1. The CDR3 has 18 amino acids. The germline gives CDR1 SGHRS, CDR2 YFSETQ. V was pared by 1 base and J by 6 bases, with 17 bases of the junction left unmatched. The CDR3 loop is CASSLWTPRDREVGEQYF. For the CDR3, the DNA is TGCGCCAGCAGCTTGTGGACCCCCCGGGACAGGGAGGTTGGCGAGCAGTACTTC.

DNA of the CDR3: TGCGCCAGCAGCGTAGGAGGGGGCAATCAGCCCCAGCATTTT. This gives the protein CASSVGGGNQPQHF. The J gene is TRBJ1-5, the V gene TRBV4-1, with a possible D match to TRBD1 (5 bases). This CDR3 is 14 amino acids long. Per germline, CDR1 MGHRA and CDR2 YSYEKL. V was cut by 5 bases and J by 2 bases, with 10 bases left in between.

The table lists this clone with many counts. This chain connects TRBV18 to TRBJ2-7; 9 bases are shared with TRBD1. Germline V lookup: CDR1 KGHSH, CDR2 LQKENI. The length of the CDR3 is 15 residues. Trimming at V came to 2 bases and at J to 3 bases, leaving 5 bases not matched to a gene. CDR3: CASSPSGQGLYEQYF. The CDR3 coding sequence is TGTGCCAGCTCACCATCGGGACAGGGTCTCTACGAGCAGTACTTC.

This chain joins TRBV10-2 and TRBJ1-2; 9 nucleotides line up with TRBD1. With V trimmed by 5 bases and J by 2 bases, 3 bases remained unmatched. This CDR3 is 14 amino acids long. The germline gives CDR1 WSHSY, CDR2 SAAADI. The CDR3 spells CASSYGQGNYGYTF. CDR3 bases: TGCGCCAGCAGTTACGGACAGGGGAACTATGGCTACACCTTC.

In nucleotides, the CDR3 is TGTGCCAGCAGTGTCCAGGGGGGGGAGGAAGAAAAACTGTTTTTT. Translating it yields CASSVQGGEEEKLFF. The chain has TRBV2 and TRBJ1-4; TRBD1 aligns across 7 bases. The V gene end was trimmed by 4 bases and the J gene end by 8 bases; junction bases not matched to a gene: 10. Per germline, CDR1 SNHLY and CDR2 FYNNEI. The CDR3 totals 15 residues.

In regard to this clone: The sample holds other DNA sequences that translate to the same CDR3. This chain connects TRBV19 to TRBJ2-3; no clear D. This CDR3 region has 15 residues. Trimming removed 3 bases at V and 0 bases at J, with 10 bases between. Germline V gene lookup returns CDR1 LNHDA and CDR2 SQIVND (reference sequence). The CDR3 DNA reads as TGTGCCAGTAGTATTAGAGACACGAGCACAGATACGCAGTATTTT. Encoded protein: CASSIRDTSTDTQYF.

This clone was picked up one time. The rearrangement links TRBV28 to TRBJ2-3, with D perhaps TRBD2 (6 bases). The CDR3 length is 13 residues. V lost 8 bases and J lost 5, with 14 bases in between. From germline, CDR1 is MDHEN and CDR2 SYDVKM. The CDR3, as DNA: TGTGCCAGCCTGTCGTGGGGAGGAGATACGCAGTATTTT. This encodes CASLSWGGDTQYF.

The chain joins TRBV9 to TRBJ2-5; TRBD2 aligns across 9 bases. The CDR3 sequence is 16 residues long. V shed 0 bases, J shed 1 base, and the junction held 4 bases outside the gene matches. Germline V gene sequence: CDR1 SGDLS, CDR2 YYNGEE. This chain's CDR3 is CASSVAASGVQETQYF. In nucleotides, the CDR3 is TGTGCCAGCAGCGTAGCGGCTAGCGGGGTCCAAGAGACCCAGTACTTC.

The chain carries TRBV5-1 and TRBJ2-1; D is unclear. This CDR3 has 16 amino acids. The germline gives CDR1 SGHRS, CDR2 YFSETQ. Trimming took off 4 bases at V and 5 bases at J, with 19 bases between the two ends. The CDR3 here is CASSILSGPRNNEQFF. The CDR3 DNA is TGCGCCAGCAGCATCTTAAGTGGACCCCGGAACAATGAGCAGTTCTTC.

The V and J genes are TRBV7-9 and TRBJ1-4; tentative D call: TRBD1 (6 bases). Germline V CDR1 and CDR2: SEHNR, FQNEAQ (reference sequence). V was trimmed by 3 bases and J by 5 bases, leaving 16 bases between them. This CDR3 has 16 residues. Here the CDR3 reads CASSFGDRDKNEKLFF. CDR3 sequence (DNA): TGTGCCAGCAGCTTCGGAGACCGGGACAAAAATGAAAAACTGTTTTTT.

The rearrangement joins TRBV7-9 to TRBJ2-2, with D possibly TRBD1 on 5 matching bases. The CDR3 loop spans 13 amino acids. CDR1 and CDR2 from the germline V gene are SEHNR and FQNEAQ (reference sequence). Trimming took off 5 bases at V and 6 bases at J, with 10 bases between the two ends. CDR3 loop: CASSTRVPGELFF. The CDR3 coding sequence is TGTGCCAGCAGCACCAGGGTTCCCGGGGAGCTGTTTTTT. The full variable domain, with the rest looked up from reference TRBV7-9 and TRBJ2-2, is DTGVSQNPRHKITKRGQNVTFRCDPISEHNRLYWYRQTLGQGPEFLTYFQNEAQLEKSRLLSDRFSAERPKGSFSTLEIQRTEQGDSAMYLCASSTRVPGELFFGEGSRLTVL.

The V and J genes are TRBV5-6 and TRBJ1-1; TRBD1 is a possible D gene (6 bases). Between the trimmed V and J ends, which lost 0 bases and 1 base, there was a span of 7 bases. CDR3 length: 14 amino acids. In germline, CDR1 is SGHDT, CDR2 YYEEEE. CDR3 loop: CASSLGTANTEAFF. CDR3 DNA: TGTGCCAGCAGCTTGGGGACAGCGAACACTGAAGCTTTCTTT.

CDR3 nucleotides: TGTGCCAGCAGCTTAAGGGACAGCTCCTACAATGAGCAGTTCTTC. It is translated as CASSLRDSSYNEQFF. J is TRBJ2-1 and V is TRBV11-3, with TRBD1 matching 7 bases. CDR3 length: 15 residues. Germline V gene data show CDR1 as SGHNT and CDR2 as YENEEA. V trimming: 2 bases; J trimming: 0 bases; junction bases outside the gene matches: 1.

This chain connects TRBV29-1 to TRBJ1-2; a weak D match, TRBD1 (5 bases). The CDR3 loop spans 11 amino acids. Looked up from germline, CDR1 is SQVTM and CDR2 is ANQGSEA. Trimming took 7 bases from V and 5 from J, leaving 11 bases between them. The CDR3 nucleotides are TGCAGCGACGACAGCCGGTATGGCTACACCTTC. This gives the protein CSDDSRYGYTF.

The V and J genes are TRBV4-3 and TRBJ2-5; D tentatively reads TRBD1 or TRBD2 (6 bases each). V lost 1 base and J 5 bases, leaving 14 bases between the germline ends. The CDR3 is made up of 15 amino acids. Germline CDR1 LGHNA, CDR2 YSLEER. CDR3 in amino acids: CASSQGGGSLETQYF. The CDR3 DNA is TGCGCCAGCAGCCAAGGAGGGGGGTCTTTGGAGACCCAGTACTTC.

Comments on this clone: Its ends do not fully match the called genes, so a read error is possible. The chain is built from TRBV9 and TRBJ2-2; D assignment may be TRBD1 or TRBD2 (5 bases each). Germline-derived CDR1 and CDR2 are SGDLS and YYNGEE. CDR3 length: 16 residues. CDR3 nucleotide sequence: TGTGCCAGCAGCGTAGCTTTGGGGGAGAACCCCGGGGAGCTGTTTTTT. Amino acid sequence: CASSVALGENPGELFF. Using reference TRBV9 and TRBJ2-2 for the parts outside the CDR3, the full variable domain is DSGVTQTPKHLITATGQRVTLRCSPRSGDLSVYWYQQSLDQGLQFLIQYYNGEERAKGNILERFSAQQFPDLHSELNLSSLELGDSALYFCASSVALGENPGELFFGEGSRLTVL.

The chain is built from TRBV7-8 and TRBJ2-7; D remains ambiguous. This CDR3 contains 13 residues. CDR1 and CDR2 from the germline V gene are SGHVS and FQNEAQ. Deletions cut 2 bases from V and 6 bases from J, with 11 bases between. The chain's CDR3 is CASSLYQVSEQYF. The CDR3 DNA follows: TGTGCCAGCAGCTTATATCAAGTCTCCGAGCAGTACTTC.

The V call is TRBV10-1, the J call TRBJ2-1, with D possibly being TRBD2 (5 bases). The CDR3 contains 14 residues. CDR1 WNHNN and CDR2 SYGVQD come from the germline V gene (reference sequence). V lost 8 bases to trimming and J lost 6 bases, with 17 bases between them. The CDR3 loop reads CASSPRRSFNEQFF. The DNA of the CDR3 is TGCGCCAGCTCCCCCAGGAGGAGCTTCAATGAGCAGTTCTTC.

The V gene is TRBV18, the J gene TRBJ2-7; D is perhaps TRBD2 (6 bases). From germline, CDR1 is KGHSH and CDR2 LQKENI. The ends were cut back, 1 base at V and 11 bases at J, with 12 bases in the middle. This CDR3 comprises 12 residues. In nucleotides, the CDR3 is TGTGCCAGCTCACCACAGGGGACTGTGAAGTACTTC. It translates to CASSPQGTVKYF.

DNA for the CDR3: TGTGCCAGCAGCTTAGATTGGCAGGTAAATGGGGATGAGCAGTTCTTC. Its translation: CASSLDWQVNGDEQFF. This chain joins TRBV7-9 and TRBJ2-1; D remains ambiguous. V lost 1 base and J lost 8, with 18 bases in between. CDR1 SEHNR and CDR2 FQNEAQ come from the germline V gene (reference sequence). The CDR3 covers 16 residues.

The chain links TRBV6-6 to TRBJ1-4; D is uncertain. V gave up 2 bases and J gave up 8 bases, with 6 bases separating them. CDR3 length: 12 residues. Germline V lookup: CDR1 MNHNY, CDR2 SVGAGI (reference sequence). The CDR3, as DNA: TGTGCCAGCAGTTACGTTGACGAAAAACTGTTTTTT. Residues: CASSYVDEKLFF.

The rearrangement uses TRBV5-1 and TRBJ2-7, with D perhaps assigned TRBD1 or TRBD2 (5 bases each). This CDR3 region has 15 residues. Trimming shortened V by 7 bases and J by 3 bases, and 20 bases separated the two germline ends. Looked up from germline, CDR1 is SGHRS and CDR2 is YFSETQ. CDR3 region: CASGWGMADNYEQYF. The CDR3 DNA reads as TGCGCCAGCGGGTGGGGGATGGCGGACAACTACGAGCAGTACTTC.